Each of the 2 T cell receptor beta chains below was sequenced from the same sample in a study of shared clonotypes between healthy human individuals. Method: immunoSEQ multiplex PCR; TCRdb's copy keeps in-frame clones and lacks some. The sample shows about half a million clones, 70% to 85% of them seen only once. The specimen sequenced was PBMCs. The receptors derive from a woman aged 40-49 years in good health. Some clones in this sample may be carry-over from other donors' samples.

This clone occurred once. J is TRBJ1-4 and V is TRBV18; D uncertain. Trimming shortened V by 6 bases and J by 8 bases, and 13 bases separated the two germline ends. Germline CDR1 and CDR2: KGHSH and LQKENI. The CDR3 is 13 residues long. CDR3: CASSPHPDEKLFF. For the CDR3, the DNA is TGTGCCAGCTCCCCTCACCCCGACGAAAAACTGTTTTTT.

This rearrangement joins TRBV12-5 to TRBJ2-5, with D perhaps given as TRBD1 or TRBD2 (5 bases each). This CDR3 has 16 amino acids. V was pared by 1 base and J by 5 bases, with 17 bases between. Germline values: CDR1 LGHNT, CDR2 FRNRAP. Here the CDR3 reads CASGLALVGVTETQYF. In DNA, the CDR3 is TGTGCTAGTGGTTTGGCTCTCGTGGGGGTTACTGAGACCCAGTACTTC.